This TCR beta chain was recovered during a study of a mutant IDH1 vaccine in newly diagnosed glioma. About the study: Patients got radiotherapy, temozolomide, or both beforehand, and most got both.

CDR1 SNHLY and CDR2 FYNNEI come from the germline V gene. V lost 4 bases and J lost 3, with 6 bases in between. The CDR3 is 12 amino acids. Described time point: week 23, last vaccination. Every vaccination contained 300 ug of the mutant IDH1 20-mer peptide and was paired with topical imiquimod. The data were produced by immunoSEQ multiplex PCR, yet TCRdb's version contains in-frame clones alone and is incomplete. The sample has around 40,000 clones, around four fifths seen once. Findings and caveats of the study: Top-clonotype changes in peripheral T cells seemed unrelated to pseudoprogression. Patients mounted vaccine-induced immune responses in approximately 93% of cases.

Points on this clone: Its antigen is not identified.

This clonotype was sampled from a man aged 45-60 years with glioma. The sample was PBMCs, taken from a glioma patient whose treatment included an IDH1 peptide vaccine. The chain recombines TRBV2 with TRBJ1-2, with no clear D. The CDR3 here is CASSATDYGYTF. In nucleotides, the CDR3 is TGTGCCAGCAGTGCAACTGACTATGGCTACACCTTC.